This T cell receptor (beta chain) appears in the sequencing data of a study of blood T cell repertoires in COVID-19. Assay: immunoSEQ multiplex PCR; the TCRdb copy retains only in-frame clones and omits some. The sample lists roughly 140,000 clones; approximately 90% were seen once. The V end was cut by 4 bases, the J end by 0 bases, with 14 bases between. Germline V gene data show CDR1 as SGHDT and CDR2 as YYEEEE. The CDR3 totals 16 residues. V usage is TRBV5-6 and J usage is TRBJ1-3; D call uncertain. Sequenced sample: peripheral blood. This sequence was found in a woman in her thirties or forties with acute or convalescent COVID-19. As DNA, the CDR3 is TGTGCCAGCAGCGATTTCCTGACGGGCTCTGGAAACACCATATATTTT. It encodes CASSDFLTGSGNTIYF.